This record concerns one TCR beta chain sequence. The sample holds other DNA sequences that translate to the same CDR3. This sample was taken from a study of OX40 agonist ivuxolimab in advanced cancers. Sequenced by immunoSEQ multiplex PCR; TCRdb stores in-frame clones only, minus some. This table has about 37,000 clones, around 83% appearing once. This sequence was found in an adult with an advanced solid tumor such as melanoma, head and neck, liver or kidney cancer. This sample comprised CD4+ or CD8+ T cells sorted from blood, obtained in a trial of the OX40 agonist ivuxolimab.

The CDR3 loop is CASSDSAGGSTDTQYF. The CDR3 DNA sequence: TGTGCCAGCAGTGACTCTGCGGGGGGGTCCACAGATACGCAGTATTTT. The chain carries TRBV6-4 and TRBJ2-3; 9 positions match TRBD2. With 0 bases clipped from V and 2 bases from J, the junction kept 3 bases outside the gene matches. The CDR3 extends over 16 amino acids. Germline CDR1 and CDR2: MRHNA and SNTAGT.